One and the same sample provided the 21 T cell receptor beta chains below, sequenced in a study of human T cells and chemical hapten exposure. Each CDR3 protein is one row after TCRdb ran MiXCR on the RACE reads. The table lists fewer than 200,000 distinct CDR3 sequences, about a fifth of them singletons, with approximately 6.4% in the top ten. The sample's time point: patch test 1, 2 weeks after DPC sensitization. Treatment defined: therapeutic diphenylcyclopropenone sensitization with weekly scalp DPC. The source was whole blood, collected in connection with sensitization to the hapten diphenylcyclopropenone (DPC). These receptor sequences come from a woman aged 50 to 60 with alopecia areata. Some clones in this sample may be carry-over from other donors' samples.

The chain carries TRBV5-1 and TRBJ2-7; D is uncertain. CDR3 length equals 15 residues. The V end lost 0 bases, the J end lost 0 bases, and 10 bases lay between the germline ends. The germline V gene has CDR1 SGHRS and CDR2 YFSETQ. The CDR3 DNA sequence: TGCGCCAGCAGCTTGGACACTACGAGCTCCTACGAGCAGTACTTC. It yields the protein CASSLDTTSSYEQYF.

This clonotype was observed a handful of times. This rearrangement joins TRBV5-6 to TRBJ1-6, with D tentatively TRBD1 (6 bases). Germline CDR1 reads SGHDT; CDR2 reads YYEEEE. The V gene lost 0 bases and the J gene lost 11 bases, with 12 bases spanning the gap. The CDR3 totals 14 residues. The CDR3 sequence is CASSLGTASPPLHF. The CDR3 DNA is TGTGCCAGCAGCTTGGGGACAGCCTCTCCACCCCTCCACTTT.

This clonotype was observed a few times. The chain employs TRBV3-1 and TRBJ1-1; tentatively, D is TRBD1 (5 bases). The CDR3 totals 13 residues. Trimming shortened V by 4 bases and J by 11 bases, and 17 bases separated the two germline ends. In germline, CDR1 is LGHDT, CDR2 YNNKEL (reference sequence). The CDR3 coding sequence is TGTGCCAGCAGCCCAACAACGGGGGGATCGGCTTTCTTT. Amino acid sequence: CASSPTTGGSAFF.

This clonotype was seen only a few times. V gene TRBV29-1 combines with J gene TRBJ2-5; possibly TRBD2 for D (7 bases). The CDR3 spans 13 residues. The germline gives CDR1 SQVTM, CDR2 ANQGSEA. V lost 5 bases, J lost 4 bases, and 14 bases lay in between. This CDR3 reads CSVSGGAGETQYF. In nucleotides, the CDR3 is TGCAGCGTTAGTGGGGGGGCCGGAGAGACCCAGTACTTC.

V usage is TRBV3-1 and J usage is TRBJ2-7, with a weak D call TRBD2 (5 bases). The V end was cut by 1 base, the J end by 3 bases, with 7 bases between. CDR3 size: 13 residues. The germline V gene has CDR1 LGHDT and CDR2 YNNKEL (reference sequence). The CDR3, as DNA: TGTGCCAGCAGCCAAGTCCGGGACTACGAGCAGTACTTC. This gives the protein CASSQVRDYEQYF.

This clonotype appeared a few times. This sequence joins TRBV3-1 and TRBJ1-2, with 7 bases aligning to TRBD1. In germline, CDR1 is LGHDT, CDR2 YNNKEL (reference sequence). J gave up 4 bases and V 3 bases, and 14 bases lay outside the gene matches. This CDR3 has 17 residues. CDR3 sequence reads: CASSHTGTALKAYGYTF. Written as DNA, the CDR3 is TGTGCCAGCAGCCACACCGGGACAGCCCTAAAAGCCTATGGCTACACCTTC.

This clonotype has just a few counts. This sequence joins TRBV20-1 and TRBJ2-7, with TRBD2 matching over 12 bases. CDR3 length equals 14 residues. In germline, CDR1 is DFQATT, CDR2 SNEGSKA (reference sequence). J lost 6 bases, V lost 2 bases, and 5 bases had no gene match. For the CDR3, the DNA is TGCAGTGCTAGATCCGGACTAGCGGGAAGCGAGCAGTACTTC. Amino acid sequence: CSARSGLAGSEQYF.

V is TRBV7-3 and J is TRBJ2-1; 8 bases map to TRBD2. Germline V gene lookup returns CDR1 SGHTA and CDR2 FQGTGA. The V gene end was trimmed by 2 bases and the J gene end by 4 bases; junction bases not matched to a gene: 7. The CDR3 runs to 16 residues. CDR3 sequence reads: CASSLGAGLAYNEQFF. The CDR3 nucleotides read TGTGCCAGCAGCTTAGGGGCTGGACTAGCATACAATGAGCAGTTCTTC.

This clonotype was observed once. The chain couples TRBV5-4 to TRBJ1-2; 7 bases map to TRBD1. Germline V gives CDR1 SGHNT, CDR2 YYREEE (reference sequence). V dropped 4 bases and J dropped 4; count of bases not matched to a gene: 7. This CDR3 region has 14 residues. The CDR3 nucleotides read TGTGCCAGCAGCAGGGACAGTAGGGGCTATGGCTACACCTTC. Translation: CASSRDSRGYGYTF.

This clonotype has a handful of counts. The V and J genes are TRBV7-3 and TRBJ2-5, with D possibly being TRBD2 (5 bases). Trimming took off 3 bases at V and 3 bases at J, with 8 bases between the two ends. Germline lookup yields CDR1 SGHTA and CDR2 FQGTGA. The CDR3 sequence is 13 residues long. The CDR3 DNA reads TGTGCCAGCAGCTTCGCCGGGGAAGAGACCCAGTACTTC. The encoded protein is CASSFAGEETQYF.

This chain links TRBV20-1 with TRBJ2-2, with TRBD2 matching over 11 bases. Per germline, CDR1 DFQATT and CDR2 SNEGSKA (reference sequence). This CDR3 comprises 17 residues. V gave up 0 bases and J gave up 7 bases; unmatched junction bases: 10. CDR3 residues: CSARDGALAGVIGELFF. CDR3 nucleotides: TGCAGTGCTAGAGATGGCGCACTAGCGGGAGTGATCGGGGAGCTGTTTTTT.

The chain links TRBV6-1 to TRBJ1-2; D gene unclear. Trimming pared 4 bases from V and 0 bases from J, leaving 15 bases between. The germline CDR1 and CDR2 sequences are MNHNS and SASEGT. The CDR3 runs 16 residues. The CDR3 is CASSVTPTDSNYGYTF. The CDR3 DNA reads TGTGCCAGCAGTGTCACCCCCACAGACTCTAACTATGGCTACACCTTC.

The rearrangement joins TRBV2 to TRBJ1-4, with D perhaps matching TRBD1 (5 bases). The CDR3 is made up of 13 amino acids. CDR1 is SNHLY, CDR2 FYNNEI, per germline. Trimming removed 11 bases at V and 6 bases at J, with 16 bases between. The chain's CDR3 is CAGSRQRDEKLFF. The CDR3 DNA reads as TGTGCCGGAAGCCGACAGAGGGATGAAAAACTGTTTTTT.

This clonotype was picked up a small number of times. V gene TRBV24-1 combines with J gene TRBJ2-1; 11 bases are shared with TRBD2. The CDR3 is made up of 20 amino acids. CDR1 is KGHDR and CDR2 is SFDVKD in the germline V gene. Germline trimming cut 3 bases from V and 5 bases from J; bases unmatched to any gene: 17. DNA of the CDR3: TGTGCCACCAGTGATATCAGACTAGCGGGACGCCCCGGGGCTCACAATGAGCAGTTCTTC. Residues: CATSDIRLAGRPGAHNEQFF.

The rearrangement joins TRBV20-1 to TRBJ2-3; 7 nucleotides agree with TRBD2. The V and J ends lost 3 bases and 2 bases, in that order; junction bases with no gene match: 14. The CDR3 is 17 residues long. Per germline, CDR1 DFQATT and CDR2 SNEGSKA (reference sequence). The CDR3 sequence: CSASPMGSGELTDTQYF. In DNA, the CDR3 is TGCAGTGCTAGCCCAATGGGAAGCGGGGAGCTCACAGATACGCAGTATTTT.

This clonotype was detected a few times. The CDR3 DNA follows: TGCAGCGTTGAAGGACAGGGAAACGGCTACACCTTC. Translation gives CSVEGQGNGYTF. J is TRBJ1-2 and V is TRBV29-1, with 7 bases matching TRBD1. The germline V gene encodes CDR1 SQVTM and CDR2 ANQGSEA. The CDR3 runs to 12 residues. V dropped 1 base and J dropped 8; count of bases not matched to a gene: 4.

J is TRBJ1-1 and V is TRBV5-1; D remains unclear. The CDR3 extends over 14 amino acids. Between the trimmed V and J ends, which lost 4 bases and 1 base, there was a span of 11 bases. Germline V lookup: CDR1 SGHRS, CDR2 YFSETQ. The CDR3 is CASSASRGNTEAFF. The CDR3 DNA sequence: TGCGCCAGCAGCGCCAGTAGAGGGAACACTGAAGCTTTCTTT.

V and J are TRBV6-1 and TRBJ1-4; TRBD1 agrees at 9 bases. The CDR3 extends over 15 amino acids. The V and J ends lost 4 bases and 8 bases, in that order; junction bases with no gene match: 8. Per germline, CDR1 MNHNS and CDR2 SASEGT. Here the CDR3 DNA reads TGTGCCAGCAGTGGGACAGGGGAGAGCTTCGAAAAACTGTTTTTT. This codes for CASSGTGESFEKLFF.

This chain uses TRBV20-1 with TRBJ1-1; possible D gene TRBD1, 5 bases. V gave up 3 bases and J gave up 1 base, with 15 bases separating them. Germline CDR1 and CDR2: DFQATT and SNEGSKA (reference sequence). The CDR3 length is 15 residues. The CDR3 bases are TGCAGTGCTAGGCCCTTAGGAGGGGCGAACACTGAAGCTTTCTTT. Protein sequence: CSARPLGGANTEAFF.

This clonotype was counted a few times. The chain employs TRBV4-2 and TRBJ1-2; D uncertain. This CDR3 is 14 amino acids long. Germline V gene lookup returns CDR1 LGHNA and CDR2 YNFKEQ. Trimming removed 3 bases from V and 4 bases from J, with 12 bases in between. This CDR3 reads CASSHVETAYGYTF. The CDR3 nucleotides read TGTGCCAGCAGCCATGTAGAGACCGCCTATGGCTACACCTTC.

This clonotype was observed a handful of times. The DNA for the CDR3 is TGTGCCAGCAGTGAATACTATGGCTACACCTTC. This translates into CASSEYYGYTF. The V gene is TRBV25-1, the J gene TRBJ1-2; no firm D call. V lost 0 bases to trimming and J lost 4 bases, with 0 bases between them. This CDR3 region has 11 residues. Per the germline V gene, CDR1 is MGHDK and CDR2 is SYGVNS.